This T cell receptor (beta chain) was sequenced during a study of radiotherapy plus CTLA-4 blockade in lung cancer (dated by TCRdb to the late 2010s). With respect to the entire study: Among the enrolled patients, about 19% had an objective response, and 31% reached disease control. Broader findings and caveats from the paper: The strongest predictors of response, as reported, were early dynamic changes in blood T cell clones along with a rise in serum interferon-beta after radiation. After treatment with radiotherapy and ipilimumab, TCR clones that came from tumors expanded in the peripheral blood.

Points on this clone: Its antigen has not been determined. The sample holds no much larger clone one base away, and base qualities are not on file.

The study evaluated CTLA-4 blockade (ipilimumab) given together with focal radiation therapy in patients who had chemo-refractory metastatic non-small-cell lung cancer. As encoded in the germline V gene, CDR1 is MNHNS while CDR2 is SASEGT. The CDR3, cysteine through phenylalanine, is 12 amino acids long. Just the 36-base CDR3 DNA is kept, in frame starting at base 1. Relative to germline, V is missing 8 bases and J is missing 5 bases, with 6 bases of the junction outside any gene match. Library preparation employed the immunoSEQ multiplex PCR assay. The source is immuneACCESS, and TCRdb retained only in-frame sequences with V and J called. Part of the clones is not carried over; for the studies checked, unresolved V genes explain less than half of this, and the remainder is unexplained. This sample lists about 83,000 clones; about four fifths were detected once. Of the sample, 4% is held by the ten largest clones.

The receptor was derived from a human donor with non-small cell lung cancer who had a partial response to radiotherapy plus ipilimumab. Some clones in this sample may be carry-over from other donors' samples. Sequencing was performed on peripheral blood, taken from a patient treated with radiotherapy plus ipilimumab. The sequence links TRBV6-1 to TRBJ2-7, with TRBD2 matching 7 junction bases. The CDR3 sequence is CASCPGGDEQYF. The DNA sequence is as follows: TGTGCCAGCTGCCCGGGGGGTGACGAGCAGTACTTC.